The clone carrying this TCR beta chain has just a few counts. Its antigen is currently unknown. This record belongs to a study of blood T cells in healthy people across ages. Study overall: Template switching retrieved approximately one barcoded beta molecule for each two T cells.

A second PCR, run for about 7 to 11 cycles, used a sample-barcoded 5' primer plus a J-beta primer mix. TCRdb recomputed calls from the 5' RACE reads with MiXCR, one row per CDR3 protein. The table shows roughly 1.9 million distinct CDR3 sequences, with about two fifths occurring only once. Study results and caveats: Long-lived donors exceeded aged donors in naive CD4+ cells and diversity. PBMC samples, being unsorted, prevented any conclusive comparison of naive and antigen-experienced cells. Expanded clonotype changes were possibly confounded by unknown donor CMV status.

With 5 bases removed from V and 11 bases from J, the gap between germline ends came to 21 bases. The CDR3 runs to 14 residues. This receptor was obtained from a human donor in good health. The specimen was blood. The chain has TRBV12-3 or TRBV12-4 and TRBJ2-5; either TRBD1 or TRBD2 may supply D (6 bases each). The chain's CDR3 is CASSPTGPTGEQYF. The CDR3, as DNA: TGTGCCAGCAGTCCCACAGGGCCGACGGGAGAGCAGTACTTC.